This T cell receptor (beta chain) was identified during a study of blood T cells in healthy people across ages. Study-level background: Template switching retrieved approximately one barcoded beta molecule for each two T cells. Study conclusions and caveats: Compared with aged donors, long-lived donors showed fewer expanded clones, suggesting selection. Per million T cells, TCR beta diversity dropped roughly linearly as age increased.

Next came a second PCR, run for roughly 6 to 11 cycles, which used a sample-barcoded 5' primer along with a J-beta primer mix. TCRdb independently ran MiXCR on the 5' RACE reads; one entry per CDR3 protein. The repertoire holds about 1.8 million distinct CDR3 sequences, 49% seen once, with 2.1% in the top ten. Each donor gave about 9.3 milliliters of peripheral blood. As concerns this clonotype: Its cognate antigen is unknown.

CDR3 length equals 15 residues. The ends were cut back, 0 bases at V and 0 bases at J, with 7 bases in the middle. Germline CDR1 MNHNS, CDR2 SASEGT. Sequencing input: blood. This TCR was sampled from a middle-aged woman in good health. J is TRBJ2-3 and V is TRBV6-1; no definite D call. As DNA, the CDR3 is TGTGCCAGCAGTGAAGCGCATTTAAGCACAGATACGCAGTATTTT. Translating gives CASSEAHLSTDTQYF.